Below, 29 T cell receptor beta chains from the same sample are listed, as sequenced in a study of beta chain features in type 1 diabetes. Study-level points and caveats: TCRB CDR3 length was moderately but significantly reduced in all four CD4+ subsets of Type 1 diabetes patients.

The entirety of the isolated RNA underwent reverse transcription, so expressed TCRB transcripts were sequenced. The repertoire was sequenced with immunoSEQ multiplex PCR; TCRdb's copy has only in-frame clones and lacks some. The table has roughly 280,000 clones, about 23% seen once. No antigen has been assigned to these receptors. What was sequenced was naive CD4+ T cells from blood. The receptors shown here come from a young woman with type 1 diabetes.

This clone was picked up a small number of times. This chain connects TRBV18 to TRBJ2-6, with D hard to call. The V end was cut by 2 bases, the J end by 4 bases, with 9 bases between. Germline CDR1 KGHSH, CDR2 LQKENI. The CDR3 has 15 residues. The CDR3 DNA reads TGTGCCAGCTCACCAGTTCTAGGAGGGGCCAACGTCCTGACTTTC. Residues: CASSPVLGGANVLTF.

This clone was counted only a few times. The rearrangement joins TRBV7-9 to TRBJ2-7; the D gene is possibly TRBD1 (6 bases). Germline loops: CDR1 SEHNR, CDR2 FQNEAQ (reference sequence). The CDR3 spans 14 residues. V was shortened by 2 bases and J by 7 bases, with 15 bases between the two germline ends. The CDR3: CASSLLGTGQEQYF. The DNA for the CDR3 is TGTGCCAGCAGCTTACTCGGTACAGGGCAAGAGCAGTACTTC. The entire variable domain, with the rest obtained from reference TRBV7-9 and TRBJ2-7, is as follows: DTGVSQNPRHKITKRGQNVTFRCDPISEHNRLYWYRQTLGQGPEFLTYFQNEAQLEKSRLLSDRFSAERPKGSFSTLEIQRTEQGDSAMYLCASSLLGTGQEQYFGPGTRLTVT.

Comment on this clone: Other DNA sequences within the sample encode an identical CDR3. This rearrangement joins TRBV18 to TRBJ2-1, with a possible D match to TRBD2 (5 bases). Germline loops: CDR1 KGHSH, CDR2 LQKENI. Trimming pared 4 bases from V and 8 bases from J, leaving 6 bases between. There are 11 residues in the CDR3. The CDR3 DNA reads TGTGCCAGCTCACGGGGAGATGAGCAGTTCTTC. It encodes CASSRGDEQFF.

This clone occurred a few times. This chain uses TRBV10-3 with TRBJ1-5; possible D gene TRBD1, 5 bases. The CDR3 extends over 16 amino acids. V lost 0 bases to trimming and J lost 1 base, with 10 bases between them. Germline CDR1 ENHRY, CDR2 SYGVKD. The CDR3 nucleotides read TGTGCCATCAGTGAGTCGAGGCAGGGCAGCAATCAGCCCCAGCATTTT. It is translated as CAISESRQGSNQPQHF.

This clone has just a few counts. The gene calls are TRBV27 and TRBJ1-4; 9 nucleotides line up with TRBD1. Germline-derived CDR1 and CDR2 are MNHEY and SMNVEV (reference sequence). The ends lost 4 bases at V and 5 bases at J; junction bases unmatched: 2. The CDR3 sequence is 14 residues long. CDR3 region: CASSSGTGNEKLFF. The CDR3 DNA reads TGTGCCAGCAGTTCCGGGACAGGGAATGAAAAACTGTTTTTT. Using reference TRBV27 and TRBJ1-4 for the parts outside the CDR3, the full variable domain is EAQVTQNPRYLITVTGKKLTVTCSQNMNHEYMSWYRQDPGLGLRQIYYSMNVEVTDKGDVPEGYKVSRKEKRNFPLILESPSPNQTSLYFCASSSGTGNEKLFFGSGTQLSVL.

The chain combines TRBV6-5 with TRBJ2-7; 8 positions agree with TRBD2. Per germline, CDR1 MNHEY and CDR2 SVGAGI. The CDR3 is made up of 15 amino acids. Losses at the gene ends were 2 bases for V and 2 bases for J; bases not matched to a gene: 5. CDR3 loop: CASSYETSGPYEQYF. CDR3 coding DNA: TGTGCCAGCAGTTACGAAACTAGCGGCCCCTACGAGCAGTACTTC.

The V gene is TRBV12-5, the J gene TRBJ1-1; 9 positions agree with TRBD1. Looked up from germline, CDR1 is LGHNT and CDR2 is FRNRAP. J gave up 4 bases and V 5 bases, and 2 bases lay outside the gene matches. This CDR3 comprises 13 residues. Here the CDR3 reads CASGETGGTEAFF. The CDR3 DNA reads as TGTGCTAGTGGTGAGACAGGGGGCACTGAAGCTTTCTTT.

Concerning this clone: At one boundary the junction diverges from the germline segment, which might be a read error. The chain couples TRBV7-2 to TRBJ2-1; maybe TRBD2 (6 bases). This CDR3 region has 14 residues. From germline, CDR1 is SGHTA and CDR2 FQGNSA. The CDR3 is CASSLSGDSGSKIF. DNA of the CDR3: TGTGCCAGCAGCTTATCCGGAGATAGCGGCTCCAAGATCTTC.

The chain links TRBV5-4 to TRBJ2-5, with D maybe TRBD2 (5 bases). V lost 7 bases to trimming and J lost 5 bases, with 15 bases between them. Germline V CDR1 and CDR2: SGHNT, YYREEE (reference sequence). The CDR3 totals 13 residues. This CDR3 is CASGERGLETQYF. CDR3 in DNA: TGTGCCAGCGGCGAACGGGGTTTGGAGACCCAGTACTTC.

The V call is TRBV4-2, the J call TRBJ2-3; 7 bases fit TRBD2. The germline V gene encodes CDR1 LGHNA and CDR2 YNFKEQ. The ends lost 0 bases at V and 0 bases at J; junction bases unmatched: 9. This CDR3 is built from 18 residues. Written as DNA, the CDR3 is TGTGCCAGCAGCCAAGATTGGGGTAGGCGGGAGAGCACAGATACGCAGTATTTT. It is translated as CASSQDWGRRESTDTQYF.

J is TRBJ2-3 and V is TRBV7-9; D possibly corresponds to TRBD1 (6 bases). The CDR3 contains 14 residues. Germline V gene data show CDR1 as SEHNR and CDR2 as FQNEAQ (reference sequence). The germline V and J ends were trimmed by 5 bases and 6 bases, with 15 bases remaining between them. The CDR3 spells CASSEDRVPDTQYF. The CDR3 coding sequence is TGTGCCAGCAGCGAGGACAGAGTCCCCGATACGCAGTATTTT.

The chain couples TRBV28 to TRBJ1-2; D is uncertain. V gave up 1 base and J gave up 5 bases, with 8 bases separating them. Looked up from germline, CDR1 is MDHEN and CDR2 is SYDVKM. The CDR3 sequence is 13 residues long. CDR3 region: CASSLFPGYGYTF. CDR3 DNA sequence: TGTGCCAGCAGTTTATTTCCGGGATATGGCTACACCTTC.

The chain has TRBV28 and TRBJ2-3; tentative D call: TRBD2 (5 bases). CDR1 MDHEN and CDR2 SYDVKM come from the germline V gene. The CDR3 sequence is 12 residues long. Trimming left V 8 bases short and J 8 bases short, with 14 bases between. This chain's CDR3 is CASLGDQTTQYF. The CDR3 nucleotides read TGTGCCAGCCTCGGGGATCAGACTACGCAGTATTTT.

The sample holds a few counts of this clone. The sample has other DNA sequences that encode this CDR3 too. V usage is TRBV6-5 and J usage is TRBJ1-1; D is perhaps TRBD1 (6 bases). This CDR3 contains 13 residues. V was shortened by 6 bases and J by 1 base, with 9 bases between the two germline ends. The germline CDR1 and CDR2 sequences are MNHEY and SVGAGI. The CDR3 DNA follows: TGTGCCAGCAGCCAGACAGGGAACACTGAAGCTTTCTTT. It codes for CASSQTGNTEAFF.

The CDR3 sequence: CASRSDRGDYEQYF. CDR3 nucleotide sequence: TGTGCCAGCAGGTCGGACAGGGGTGATTACGAGCAGTACTTC. The genes are TRBV2 and TRBJ2-7, with TRBD1 identical over 9 bases. After removal of 6 bases from V and 4 bases from J, the junction contained 7 bases not matched to a gene. The CDR3 runs to 14 residues. Germline CDR1 and CDR2: SNHLY and FYNNEI.

This clone has just a few counts. V usage is TRBV25-1 and J usage is TRBJ2-5; 7 nucleotides match TRBD1. Trimming took 4 bases from V and 5 from J; bases not matched to a gene: 4. CDR3 length: 13 amino acids. CDR1 and CDR2 from the germline V gene are MGHDK and SYGVNS. CDR3 loop: CASSAGQQETQYF. The CDR3 DNA reads TGTGCCAGCAGTGCGGGACAGCAGGAGACCCAGTACTTC.

This clone was observed a handful of times. The chain links TRBV15 to TRBJ2-3, with 8 positions matching TRBD1. With 5 bases clipped from V and 1 base from J, the junction kept 14 bases outside the gene matches. In germline, CDR1 is LNHNV, CDR2 YYDKDF (reference sequence). The CDR3 runs 18 residues. The CDR3 DNA follows: TGTGCCACCAGCCGCTTTGGGTCCACAGGGGGTGGCACAGATACGCAGTATTTT. Translated: CATSRFGSTGGGTDTQYF.

The chain couples TRBV4-1 to TRBJ1-5, with a tentative D call TRBD1 (6 bases). Trimming took off 0 bases at V and 7 bases at J, with 16 bases between the two ends. This CDR3 contains 16 residues. Germline CDR1 MGHRA, CDR2 YSYEKL. The CDR3 nucleotides are TGCGCCAGCAGCCAAGAACCTAGGGGGGGCGGGCAGCCCCAGCATTTT. It translates to CASSQEPRGGGQPQHF.

The chain combines TRBV15 with TRBJ2-7; D is perhaps TRBD1 (5 bases). The CDR3 sequence is 15 residues long. V lost 1 base to trimming and J lost 1 base, with 11 bases between them. Looked up from germline, CDR1 is LNHNV and CDR2 is YYDKDF (reference sequence). CDR3 DNA sequence: TGTGCCACCAGCAGAGCACAGGCTGGGTCCTACGAGCAGTACTTC. Protein sequence: CATSRAQAGSYEQYF.

The chain combines TRBV29-1 with TRBJ1-1; TRBD1 matches 7 bases. V was clipped by 7 bases and J by 5 bases; unmatched bases: 13. The CDR3 extends over 14 amino acids. The germline V gene has CDR1 SQVTM and CDR2 ANQGSEA. Here the CDR3 reads CSADIDRERTEAFF. The CDR3 nucleotides are TGCAGCGCGGACATTGACAGGGAGAGGACTGAAGCTTTCTTT.

This clone was observed a few times. The rearrangement links TRBV29-1 to TRBJ2-2; D is undetermined. Germline V CDR1 and CDR2: SQVTM, ANQGSEA. Trimming removed 0 bases from V and 0 bases from J, with 8 bases in between. This CDR3 has 15 amino acids. In DNA, the CDR3 is TGCAGCGTTGAAGATTTGGGCGCGAACACCGGGGAGCTGTTTTTT. Encoded protein: CSVEDLGANTGELFF.

In its sample, this clone was seen a few times. The chain couples TRBV5-4 to TRBJ2-3, with 7 nucleotides matching TRBD1. The CDR3 covers 15 residues. Germline V gene lookup returns CDR1 SGHNT and CDR2 YYREEE (reference sequence). V dropped 5 bases and J dropped 1; count of bases not matched to a gene: 7. CDR3 bases: TGTGCCAGCAGTTACCGGACAGGAGGCACAGATACGCAGTATTTT. Protein product: CASSYRTGGTDTQYF.

The rearrangement links TRBV28 to TRBJ2-1; no clear D gene. CDR1 and CDR2 from the germline V gene are MDHEN and SYDVKM. The CDR3 totals 15 residues. V lost 2 bases, J lost 4 bases, and 12 bases lay in between. As DNA, the CDR3 is TGTGCCAGCAGTTTAGCGTCCTTAATATACAATGAGCAGTTCTTC. It codes for CASSLASLIYNEQFF.

This clone was picked up a small number of times. The rearrangement uses TRBV28 and TRBJ1-1, with 9 bases lining up with TRBD1. The V gene's germline CDR1 is MDHEN and CDR2 SYDVKM. The CDR3 covers 16 residues. V lost 6 bases to trimming and J lost 0 bases; unmatched junction nucleotides: 8. The CDR3, as DNA: TGTGCCAGCAGACACGACAGGGGGACCATGAACACTGAAGCTTTCTTT. Its protein is CASRHDRGTMNTEAFF.

The chain couples TRBV5-1 to TRBJ2-5, with 8 nucleotides matching TRBD1. The germline CDR1 and CDR2 sequences are SGHRS and YFSETQ. The V segment lost 0 bases and the J segment 5 bases; nucleotides outside the gene matches: 9. CDR3 length equals 16 residues. The DNA of the CDR3 is TGCGCCAGCAGCTTGGCCAGGGCAGGGGGCATGGAGACCCAGTACTTC. This sequence encodes CASSLARAGGMETQYF.

This clone has more than one count but fewer than ten. This chain joins TRBV29-1 and TRBJ1-1, with TRBD1 matching 8 bases. Germline CDR1 is SQVTM and CDR2 is ANQGSEA. The CDR3 length is 13 residues. V lost 3 bases to trimming and J lost 4 bases; unmatched junction nucleotides: 4. In DNA form, the CDR3 reads TGCAGCGTTGACTGGACAGGGATCACTGAAGCTTTCTTT. It encodes CSVDWTGITEAFF. Together with reference TRBV29-1 and TRBJ1-1, the CDR3 gives the full variable domain: SAVISQKPSRDICQRGTSLTIQCQVDSQVTMMFWYRQQPGQSLTLIATANQGSEATYESGFVIDKFPISRPNLTFSTLTVSNMSPEDSSIYLCSVDWTGITEAFFGQGTRLTVV.

J is TRBJ2-1 and V is TRBV29-1; D unresolved. V dropped 7 bases and J dropped 7 bases, with 14 bases sitting between them. Per germline, CDR1 SQVTM and CDR2 ANQGSEA. This CDR3 region has 12 residues. CDR3 sequence: CSGRDPQNEQFF. The CDR3 coding sequence is TGCAGCGGTCGAGACCCACAGAATGAGCAGTTCTTC.

This clone was seen only a few times. V is TRBV7-9 and J is TRBJ2-3; the match to TRBD2 covers 7 bases. V trimming: 4 bases; J trimming: 1 base; junction bases outside the gene matches: 8. CDR1 and CDR2 (germline): SEHNR, FQNEAQ (reference sequence). CDR3 length: 16 amino acids. CDR3 protein: CASSSGAGVGTDTQYF. In DNA form, the CDR3 reads TGTGCCAGCAGCTCCGGGGCGGGAGTTGGCACAGATACGCAGTATTTT.

In nucleotides, the CDR3 is TGCAGCGTTGTTGGTCAGGGGGTTTATGGCTACACCTTC. It specifies CSVVGQGVYGYTF. V is TRBV29-1 and J is TRBJ1-2; 7 bases line up with TRBD1. The CDR3 totals 13 residues. CDR1 is SQVTM, CDR2 ANQGSEA, per germline. With V trimmed by 4 bases and J by 5 bases, 7 bases remained unmatched.